A selection of T cell receptor beta chains follows, all from one sample in a study of blood T cell repertoires in COVID-19. The assay was immunoSEQ multiplex PCR, and TCRdb's table has in-frame clones only and misses some. This table has about 300,000 clones, around 87% appearing once. Sequences were obtained from peripheral blood. The receptors stem from a woman between 40 and 50 years old who had recovered from COVID-19. CDR3s include the opening cysteine and the closing phenylalanine or tryptophan. A D gene is named only where the DNA matches it firmly.

d_call: NA; j_call: TRBJ1-2; v_call: TRBV4-2; cdr3_aa: CASSQDYGYGYTF
d_call: TRBD1; j_call: TRBJ1-2; v_call: TRBV2; cdr3_aa: CASHPGQGPYGYTF
d_call: NA; j_call: TRBJ2-2; v_call: TRBV9; cdr3_aa: CASRATGGGAGELFF
d_call: NA; j_call: TRBJ2-7; v_call: TRBV5-1; cdr3_aa: CASSIDSSEQYF
d_call: TRBD1; j_call: TRBJ1-2; v_call: TRBV27; cdr3_aa: CASRRQGEGYTF
d_call: TRBD2; j_call: TRBJ2-1; v_call: TRBV13; cdr3_aa: CASSNGRGTYNEQFF
d_call: NA; j_call: TRBJ2-3; v_call: TRBV5-4; cdr3_aa: CASSYYGGTQYF
d_call: NA; j_call: TRBJ2-7; v_call: TRBV6-2/TRBV6-3; cdr3_aa: CASSGGPGLSYEQYF
d_call: NA; j_call: TRBJ2-7; v_call: TRBV20-1; cdr3_aa: CSARGEIEQYF
d_call: NA; j_call: TRBJ1-1; v_call: TRBV19; cdr3_aa: CASSMGGNTEAFF